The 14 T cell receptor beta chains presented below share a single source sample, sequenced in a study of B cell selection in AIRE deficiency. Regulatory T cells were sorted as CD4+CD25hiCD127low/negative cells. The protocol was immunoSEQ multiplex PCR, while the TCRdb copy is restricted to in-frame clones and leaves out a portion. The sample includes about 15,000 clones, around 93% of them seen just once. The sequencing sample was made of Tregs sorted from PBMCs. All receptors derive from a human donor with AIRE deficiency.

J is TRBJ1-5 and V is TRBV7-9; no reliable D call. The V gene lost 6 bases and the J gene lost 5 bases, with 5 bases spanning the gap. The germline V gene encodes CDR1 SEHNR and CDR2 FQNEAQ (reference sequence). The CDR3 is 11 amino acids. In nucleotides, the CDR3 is TGTGCCAGCAGGCATGATCAGCCCCAGCATTTT. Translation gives CASRHDQPQHF. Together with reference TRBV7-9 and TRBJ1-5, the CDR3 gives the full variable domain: DTGVSQNPRHKITKRGQNVTFRCDPISEHNRLYWYRQTLGQGPEFLTYFQNEAQLEKSRLLSDRFSAERPKGSFSTLEIQRTEQGDSAMYLCASRHDQPQHFGDGTRLSIL.

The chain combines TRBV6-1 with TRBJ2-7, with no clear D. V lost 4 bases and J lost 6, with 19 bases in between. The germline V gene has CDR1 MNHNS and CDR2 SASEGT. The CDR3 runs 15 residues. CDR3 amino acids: CASSAWSSLAFEQYF. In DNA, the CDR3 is TGTGCCAGCAGTGCCTGGTCATCGCTGGCATTCGAGCAGTACTTC.

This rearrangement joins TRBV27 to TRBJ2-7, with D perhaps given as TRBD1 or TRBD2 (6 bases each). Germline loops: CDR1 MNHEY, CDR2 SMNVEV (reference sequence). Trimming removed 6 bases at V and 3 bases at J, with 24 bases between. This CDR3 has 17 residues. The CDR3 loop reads CASSLEGFGGTSYEQYF. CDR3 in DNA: TGTGCCAGCAGCCTAGAGGGGTTTGGCGGGACAAGCTACGAGCAGTACTTC.

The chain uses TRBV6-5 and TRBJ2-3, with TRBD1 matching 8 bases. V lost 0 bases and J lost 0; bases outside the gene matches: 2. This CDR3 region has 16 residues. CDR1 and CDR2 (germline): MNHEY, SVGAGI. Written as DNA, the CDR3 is TGTGCCAGCAGTTACTCGCAGGGGGCAAGCACAGATACGCAGTATTTT. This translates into CASSYSQGASTDTQYF.

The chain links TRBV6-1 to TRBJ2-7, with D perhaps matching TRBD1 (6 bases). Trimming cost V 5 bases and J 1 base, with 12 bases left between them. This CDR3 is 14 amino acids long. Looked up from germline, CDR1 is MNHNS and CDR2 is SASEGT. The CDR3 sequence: CASSKLGQSYEQYF. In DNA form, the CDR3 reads TGTGCCAGCAGTAAGCTTGGACAGTCCTACGAGCAGTACTTC.

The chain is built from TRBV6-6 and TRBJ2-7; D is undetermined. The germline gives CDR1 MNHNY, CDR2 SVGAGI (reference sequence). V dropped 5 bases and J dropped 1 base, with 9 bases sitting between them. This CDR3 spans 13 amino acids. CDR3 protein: CASSRTASYEQYF. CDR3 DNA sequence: TGTGCCAGCAGTAGGACGGCTTCCTACGAGCAGTACTTC.

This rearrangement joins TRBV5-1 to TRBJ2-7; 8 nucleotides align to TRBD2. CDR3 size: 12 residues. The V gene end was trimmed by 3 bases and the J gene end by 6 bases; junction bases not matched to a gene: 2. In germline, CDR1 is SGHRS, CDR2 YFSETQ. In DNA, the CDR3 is TGCGCCAGCAGCTACCTAGCGGGCGAGCAGTACTTC. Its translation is CASSYLAGEQYF.

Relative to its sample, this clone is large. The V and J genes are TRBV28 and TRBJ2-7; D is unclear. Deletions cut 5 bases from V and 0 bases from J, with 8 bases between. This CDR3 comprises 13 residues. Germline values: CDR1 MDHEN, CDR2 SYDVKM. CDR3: CASSPGSSYEQYF. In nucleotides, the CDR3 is TGTGCCAGCAGTCCCGGCTCCTCCTACGAGCAGTACTTC.

The CDR3 region has the DNA TGCGCCAGCATGCATAGCGGGGCAGATACGCAGTATTTT. As protein: CASMHSGADTQYF. J is TRBJ2-3 and V is TRBV5-1; 8 bases agree with TRBD2. CDR1 SGHRS and CDR2 YFSETQ come from the germline V gene. The junction had 4 bases not matched to a gene; V was cut back by 6 bases and J by 4 bases. This CDR3 spans 13 amino acids.

The CDR3 reads CASSSGIGEQYF. The CDR3 nucleotides are TGTGCCAGCAGTTCGGGGATAGGCGAGCAGTACTTC. The rearrangement links TRBV28 to TRBJ2-7; a weak D match, TRBD2 (5 bases). V shed 4 bases and J shed 6 bases, with 10 bases lying between them. This CDR3 spans 12 amino acids. CDR1 MDHEN and CDR2 SYDVKM come from the germline V gene. The full variable domain, in which reference TRBV28 and TRBJ2-7 provide the parts outside the CDR3, is DVKVTQSSRYLVKRTGEKVFLECVQDMDHENMFWYRQDPGLGLRLIYFSYDVKMKEKGDIPEGYSVSREKKERFSLILESASTNQTSMYLCASSSGIGEQYFGPGTRLTVT.

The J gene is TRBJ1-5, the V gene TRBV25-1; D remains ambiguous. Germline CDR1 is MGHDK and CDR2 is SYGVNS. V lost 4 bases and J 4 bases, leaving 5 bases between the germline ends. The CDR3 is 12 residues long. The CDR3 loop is CASSGGNQPQHF. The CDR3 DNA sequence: TGTGCCAGCAGTGGGGGTAATCAGCCCCAGCATTTT.

CDR3 nucleotide sequence: TGTGCCAGCAGCTTAGTCGGGCAGCCCCAGCATTTT. Translation gives CASSLVGQPQHF. The chain carries TRBV7-9 and TRBJ1-5; no firm D call. V dropped 1 base and J dropped 7 bases, with 5 bases sitting between them. Per germline, CDR1 SEHNR and CDR2 FQNEAQ (reference sequence). The CDR3 totals 12 residues.

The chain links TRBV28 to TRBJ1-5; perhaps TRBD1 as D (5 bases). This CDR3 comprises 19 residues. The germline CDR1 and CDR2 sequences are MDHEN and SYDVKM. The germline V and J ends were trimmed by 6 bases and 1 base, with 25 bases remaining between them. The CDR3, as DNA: TGTGCCAGCAGGTACGTAGAGGGGAGTGGAGGAGTAAGCAATCAGCCCCAGCATTTT. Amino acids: CASRYVEGSGGVSNQPQHF.

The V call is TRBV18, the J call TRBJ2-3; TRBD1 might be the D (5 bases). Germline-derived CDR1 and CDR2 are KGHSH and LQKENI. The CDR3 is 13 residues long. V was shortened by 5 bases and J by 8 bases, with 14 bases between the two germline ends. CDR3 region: CASSSQASGTQYF. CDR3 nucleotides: TGTGCCAGCTCATCACAGGCGTCGGGTACGCAGTATTTT.